Listed here are 24 T cell receptor beta chains from one sample, sequenced in a study of tumor-infiltrating lymphocytes in primary liver carcinoma. Out of unsorted whole blood came the blood RNA, and germline DNA was extracted as well. Priming with a constant-region primer yielded TCR beta cDNA from roughly 500 ng total RNA. Slightly modified ARM-PCR served as the procedure for the TCR beta libraries. These libraries came from three rounds of nested multiplex PCR. Running ten to eleven cycles apiece, the first two PCR rounds relied on TRBV1-TRBV30 forward primers together with a C-beta reverse primer. TCRdb reprocessed the multiplex PCR reads via MiXCR and lists one record per CDR3 protein. The sample contains 310,000 or so distinct CDR3 sequences, 50% to 75% of which appear only once. The sequenced material came from peripheral blood. Receptors were obtained from a woman in her thirties with primary liver carcinoma and hepatitis B virus infection.

Remarks on this clonotype: A much more abundant neighbour one base away suggests this may be a read error. The chain links TRBV29-1 to TRBJ2-1; D possibly corresponds to TRBD2 (6 bases). In germline, CDR1 is SQVTM, CDR2 ANQGSEA. The CDR3 length is 11 residues. The CDR3 DNA reads TGCAGCGCCGAACGGGGGATCGAGCAGCTCTTC. Translation gives CSAERGIEQLF.

This clonotype was counted between two and nine times. This may be a read error, as it is one base from a much larger clone. This chain uses TRBV11-3 with TRBJ1-2; a weak D match, TRBD1 (6 bases). The CDR3 runs 13 residues. Germline lookup yields CDR1 SGHNT and CDR2 YENEEA. The CDR3 coding sequence is TGTACCAGCAGCTTAGGGGGGGCCTGGGGCTACACCTTC. It encodes CTSSLGGAWGYTF. The whole variable domain, remainder taken from reference TRBV11-3 and TRBJ1-2, is EAGVVQSPRYKIIEKKQPVAFWCNPISGHNTLYWYLQNLGQGPELLIRYENEEAVDDSQLPKDRFSAERLKGVDSTLKIQPAELGDSAVYLCTSSLGGAWGYTFGSGTRLTVV.

This clonotype has more than one count but fewer than ten. Here the CDR3 reads CAWSSTGLNQPQHF. The CDR3, as DNA: TGTGCCTGGAGTTCGACAGGGCTCAATCAGCCCCAGCATTTT. V usage is TRBV30 and J usage is TRBJ1-5, with TRBD1 matching 7 bases. V shed 2 bases, J shed 3 bases, and the junction held 4 bases outside the gene matches. There are 14 residues in the CDR3. Germline CDR1 and CDR2: GTSNPN and SVGIG (reference sequence).

On this clonotype: An end of the junction does not agree with germline; a read error may underlie this. This rearrangement joins TRBV11-2 to TRBJ2-7; no firm D call. The CDR3 has 11 residues. Per the germline V gene, CDR1 is SGHAT and CDR2 is FQNNGV. The DNA for the CDR3 is TGTGCCAGTAGCTTTTTGTACGAGCAGTACTTC. This translates into CASSFLYEQYF.

The chain is built from TRBV5-5 and TRBJ2-7; 7 bases match TRBD2. Germline loops: CDR1 SGHKS, CDR2 YYEKEE (reference sequence). This CDR3 is 20 amino acids long. The ends lost 1 base at V and 2 bases at J; junction bases unmatched: 21. CDR3 bases: TGTGCCAGCAGCTTGACCCCCAGACTAGGGAGGGGAGTTGGGACCTACGAGCAGTACTTC. Protein sequence: CASSLTPRLGRGVGTYEQYF. The full variable domain, rest sourced from reference TRBV5-5 and TRBJ2-7, is DAGVTQSPTHLIKTRGQQVTLRCSPISGHKSVSWYQQVLGQGPQFIFQYYEKEERGRGNFPDRFSARQFPNYSSELNVNALLLGDSALYLCASSLTPRLGRGVGTYEQYFGPGTRLTVT.

With regard to this clonotype: A much more abundant neighbour one base away suggests this may be a read error. The V and J genes are TRBV29-1 and TRBJ2-1, with D maybe TRBD2 (5 bases). V was pared by 3 bases and J by 7 bases, with 13 bases between. Germline lookup yields CDR1 SQVTM and CDR2 ANQGSEA. The CDR3 extends over 13 amino acids. CDR3 residues: CSVDRTTRNEQFF. CDR3 nucleotide sequence: TGCAGCGTTGATCGTACCACTAGGAATGAGCAGTTCTTC.

About this clonotype: The junction departs from the called germline gene at one end, perhaps through a read error. The V call is TRBV6-2 or TRBV6-3, the J call TRBJ2-1, with TRBD2 matching over 8 bases. This CDR3 is built from 14 residues. Germline V lookup: CDR1 MNHEY, CDR2 SVGEGT. Here the CDR3 DNA reads TGTGCCTGCTGCCTAACTAGCGGCCACAATGAACAGTTCTTC. It translates to CACCLTSGHNEQFF.

This rearrangement joins TRBV5-6 to TRBJ2-7; TRBD2 matches at 10 bases. The CDR3 has 14 amino acids. Trimming cost V 4 bases and J 3 bases; bases outside gene matches: 4. Germline CDR1 and CDR2: SGHDT and YYEEEE. The CDR3: CASSILAGVYEQYF. As DNA, the CDR3 is TGTGCCAGCAGCATTCTAGCGGGAGTCTACGAGCAGTACTTC.

The rearrangement uses TRBV20-1 and TRBJ1-2; weak D call: TRBD1 (5 bases). The CDR3 is made up of 15 amino acids. The germline V gene has CDR1 DFQATT and CDR2 SNEGSKA (reference sequence). Between the trimmed V and J ends, which lost 6 bases and 2 bases, there was a span of 19 bases. This CDR3 reads CSAVVVGGVNYGYTF. Here the CDR3 DNA reads TGCAGTGCGGTCGTTGTCGGGGGGGTAAACTATGGCTACACCTTC.

The chain carries TRBV5-4 and TRBJ2-7, with 7 bases matching TRBD2. In germline, CDR1 is SGHNT, CDR2 YYREEE (reference sequence). The CDR3 runs 14 residues. The CDR3 sequence is CVNSLGGPPNEQYF. DNA for the CDR3: TGTGTCAACAGCTTGGGAGGGCCCCCAAACGAGCAGTACTTC.

This rearrangement joins TRBV30 to TRBJ2-3, with D possibly matching TRBD2 (6 bases). The length of the CDR3 is 13 residues. V dropped 5 bases and J dropped 0 bases, with 9 bases sitting between them. The germline V gene has CDR1 GTSNPN and CDR2 SVGIG (reference sequence). The CDR3 DNA reads TGTGCCTGGTCGGCGGGGAGCACAGATACGCAGTATTTT. Translating gives CAWSAGSTDTQYF.

This clonotype was detected once. A read error may explain this, as a much larger clone is one base away. The V gene is TRBV6-6, the J gene TRBJ2-3; no clear D. The V gene's germline CDR1 is MNHNY and CDR2 SVGAGI (reference sequence). The CDR3 contains 13 residues. CDR3 in DNA: TGTGAGAGCGTAACTACTAGCACAGATACGCAGTATTTT. Encoded protein: CESVTTSTDTQYF.

Of note for this clonotype: A much larger clonotype is one base distant, so this may be a read error. Lacking the conserved final phenylalanine or tryptophan, this CDR3 likely reflects a read error. The chain couples TRBV30 to TRBJ2-7; possible D gene TRBD1, 7 bases. V lost 7 bases and J 3 bases, leaving 19 bases between the germline ends. The germline gives CDR1 GTSNPN, CDR2 SVGIG (reference sequence). CDR3 length equals 14 residues. The CDR3, as DNA: TGTGCCTATAAGAGGACAGGAGGGGGCTACGAGCAGTACCTC. It encodes CAYKRTGGGYEQYL.

In its sample, this clonotype was seen many times. The J gene is TRBJ2-5, the V gene TRBV4-1, with a possible D match to TRBD2 (7 bases). Germline loops: CDR1 MGHRA, CDR2 YSYEKL. The CDR3 totals 16 residues. V was pared by 3 bases and J by 2 bases, with 16 bases between. The CDR3 sequence is CASSHHYGGPQETQYF. The CDR3 coding sequence is TGCGCCAGCAGCCACCACTACGGGGGGCCACAAGAGACCCAGTACTTC.

In the case of this clonotype: One end of the junction does not line up with germline, which may come from a read error. The chain joins TRBV12-3 or TRBV12-4 to TRBJ1-2; no reliable D call. The CDR3 has 15 residues. The CDR3 sequence is CVSSLGDTPNYGYTF. The CDR3 DNA reads as TGTGTCAGCAGTTTAGGTGACACACCTAACTATGGCTACACCTTC.

About this clonotype itself: One end of the junction varies from germline; a read error may be responsible. The chain couples TRBV4-3 to TRBJ2-5, with no clear D. CDR1 and CDR2 from the germline V gene are LGHNA and YSLEER. This CDR3 is built from 14 residues. The CDR3 protein is CAISHDVPGETQYF. CDR3 DNA: TGCGCCATCAGCCATGATGTTCCCGGCGAGACCCAGTACTTC.

As regards this clonotype: Just one base apart from a much larger clone, this may be a read error. The CDR3 loop is CASSFQAGSHEQYF. The CDR3 bases are TGTGCCAGCAGCTTCCAAGCAGGGTCCCACGAGCAGTACTTC. The chain couples TRBV5-5 to TRBJ2-7; D perhaps matches TRBD1 (5 bases). Looked up from germline, CDR1 is SGHKS and CDR2 is YYEKEE (reference sequence). V was clipped by 2 bases and J by 5 bases, with 14 bases between them. The CDR3 is made up of 14 amino acids.

This clonotype has a handful of counts. The V call is TRBV10-3, the J call TRBJ2-7, with TRBD2 identical over 12 bases. This CDR3 has 14 amino acids. Germline-derived CDR1 and CDR2 are ENHRY and SYGVKD. Trimming removed 8 bases from V and 1 base from J; junction bases left unmatched: 3. The CDR3 region is CAIQTSGSSYEQYF. The CDR3 DNA is TGTGCCATCCAGACTAGCGGGAGTTCCTACGAGCAGTACTTC.

This clonotype was detected only a few times. The CDR3 DNA sequence: TGTGCCAGCAGCGGCCAGACTAGATCAAGCTCCTACGAGCAGTACTTC. Translation: CASSGQTRSSSYEQYF. The chain recombines TRBV11-2 with TRBJ2-7; TRBD2 might be the D (6 bases). This CDR3 comprises 16 residues. Germline CDR1 and CDR2: SGHAT and FQNNGV. Trimming left V 5 bases short and J 0 bases short, with 17 bases between.

This chain links TRBV28 with TRBJ1-2, with 7 positions matching TRBD1. The ends lost 6 bases at V and 6 bases at J; junction bases unmatched: 10. The germline V gene has CDR1 MDHEN and CDR2 SYDVKM. The CDR3 has 14 amino acids. The chain's CDR3 is CASSEQGWMNGYTF. The DNA for the CDR3 is TGTGCCAGCAGCGAACAGGGGTGGATGAATGGCTACACCTTC.

Details on this clonotype: The CDR3 end shows no conserved phenylalanine or tryptophan, and so a read error is likely. The CDR3 region is CASSYSVGGTEAFL. CDR3 DNA: TGTGCCAGCAGTTACTCGGTGGGAGGAACTGAAGCTTTCCTT. The rearrangement joins TRBV6-2 or TRBV6-3 to TRBJ1-1; D ambiguous. Germline V lookup: CDR1 MNHEY, CDR2 SVGEGT. The CDR3 is made up of 14 amino acids. Trimming cost V 0 bases and J 5 bases, with 10 bases left between them.

In its sample, this clonotype was seen a few times. This sequence joins TRBV12-3 or TRBV12-4 and TRBJ2-3, with TRBD2 as a possible D gene (6 bases). The CDR3 extends over 15 amino acids. V gave up 6 bases and J gave up 0 bases, with 13 bases separating them. The CDR3 here is CASSHWEASTDTQYF. The CDR3 coding sequence is TGTGCCAGCAGCCATTGGGAGGCTAGCACAGATACGCAGTATTTT.

Concerning this clonotype itself: A junction boundary mismatches the germline segment, possibly from a read error. The J gene is TRBJ2-1, the V gene TRBV11-2; the match to TRBD2 covers 9 bases. The germline V gene encodes CDR1 SGHAT and CDR2 FQNNGV. The CDR3 has 17 amino acids. Here the CDR3 reads CTSSRGAGGRVPGEQFF. DNA for the CDR3: TGTACCAGCAGTCGCGGTGCGGGCGGGAGGGTTCCCGGTGAGCAGTTCTTC.

This clonotype is a singleton in its sample. A much more abundant neighbour one base away suggests this may be a read error. This chain uses TRBV6-5 with TRBJ2-1; D might be TRBD2 (6 bases). The length of the CDR3 is 18 residues. V lost 1 base, J lost 4 bases, and 20 bases lay in between. Germline values: CDR1 MNHEY, CDR2 SVGAGI. CDR3 protein: CASSYLAGSGASYNEQFF. The CDR3 region has the DNA TGTGCCAGCAGTTACTTGGCCGGCTCGGGAGCAAGTTACAATGAGCAGTTCTTC.